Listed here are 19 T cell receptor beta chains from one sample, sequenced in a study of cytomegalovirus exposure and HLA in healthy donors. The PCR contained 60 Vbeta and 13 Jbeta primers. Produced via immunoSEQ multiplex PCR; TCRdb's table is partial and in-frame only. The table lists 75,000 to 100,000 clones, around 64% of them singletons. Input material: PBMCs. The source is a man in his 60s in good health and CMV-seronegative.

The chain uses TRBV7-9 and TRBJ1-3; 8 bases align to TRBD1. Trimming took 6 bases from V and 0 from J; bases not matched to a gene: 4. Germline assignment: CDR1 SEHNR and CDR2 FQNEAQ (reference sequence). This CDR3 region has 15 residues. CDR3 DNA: TGTGCCAGCAGACGGACAGGGTCCTCTGGAAACACCATATATTTT. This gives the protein CASRRTGSSGNTIYF.

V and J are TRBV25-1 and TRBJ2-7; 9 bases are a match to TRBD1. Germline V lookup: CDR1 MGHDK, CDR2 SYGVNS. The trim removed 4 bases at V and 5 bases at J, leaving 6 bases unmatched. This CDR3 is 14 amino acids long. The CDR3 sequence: CASSVTGGAHEQYF. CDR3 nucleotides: TGTGCCAGCAGTGTGACAGGGGGGGCCCACGAGCAGTACTTC.

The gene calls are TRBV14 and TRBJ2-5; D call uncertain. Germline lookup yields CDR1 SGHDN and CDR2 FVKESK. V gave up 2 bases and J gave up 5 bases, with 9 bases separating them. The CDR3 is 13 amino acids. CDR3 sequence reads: CASSQNSWETQYF. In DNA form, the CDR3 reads TGTGCCAGCAGCCAAAACTCATGGGAGACCCAGTACTTC.

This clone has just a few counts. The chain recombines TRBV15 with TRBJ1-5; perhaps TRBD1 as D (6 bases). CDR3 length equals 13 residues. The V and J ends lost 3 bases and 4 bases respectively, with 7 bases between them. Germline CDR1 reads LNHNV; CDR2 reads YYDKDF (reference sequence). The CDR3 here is CATSRGANQPQHF. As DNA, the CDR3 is TGTGCCACCAGCAGGGGGGCAAATCAGCCCCAGCATTTT.

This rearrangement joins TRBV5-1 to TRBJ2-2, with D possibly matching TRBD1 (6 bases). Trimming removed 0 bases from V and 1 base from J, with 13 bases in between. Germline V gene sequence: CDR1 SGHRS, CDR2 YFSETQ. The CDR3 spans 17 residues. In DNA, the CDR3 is TGCGCCAGCAGCTTGGAACCCGGACAGTGGAACACCGGGGAGCTGTTTTTT. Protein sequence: CASSLEPGQWNTGELFF. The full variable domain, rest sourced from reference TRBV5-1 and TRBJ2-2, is KAGVTQTPRYLIKTRGQQVTLSCSPISGHRSVSWYQQTPGQGLQFLFEYFSETQRNKGNFPGRFSGRQFSNSRSEMNVSTLELGDSALYLCASSLEPGQWNTGELFFGEGSRLTVL.

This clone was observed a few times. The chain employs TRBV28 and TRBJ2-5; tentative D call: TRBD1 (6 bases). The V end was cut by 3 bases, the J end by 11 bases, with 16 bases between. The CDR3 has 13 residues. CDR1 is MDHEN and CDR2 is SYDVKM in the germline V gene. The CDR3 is CASSLSGAREQYF. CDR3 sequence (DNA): TGTGCCAGCAGTTTGTCAGGGGCCAGAGAGCAGTACTTC.

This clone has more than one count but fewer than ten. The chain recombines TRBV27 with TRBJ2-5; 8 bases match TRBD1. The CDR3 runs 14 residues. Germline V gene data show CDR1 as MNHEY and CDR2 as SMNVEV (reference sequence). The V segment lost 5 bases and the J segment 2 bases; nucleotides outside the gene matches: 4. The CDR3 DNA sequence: TGTGCCAGCAGTCCCTGGACAGGGCAAGAGACCCAGTACTTC. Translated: CASSPWTGQETQYF.

In nucleotides, the CDR3 is TGTGCCAGCAGCTTGTACAGGGAGACGGGCGAGCAGTACTTC. As protein: CASSLYRETGEQYF. The genes are TRBV11-2 and TRBJ2-7, with D tentatively TRBD1 (6 bases). The germline CDR1 and CDR2 sequences are SGHAT and FQNNGV. Trimming took 3 bases from V and 6 from J, leaving 15 bases between them. The length of the CDR3 is 14 residues.

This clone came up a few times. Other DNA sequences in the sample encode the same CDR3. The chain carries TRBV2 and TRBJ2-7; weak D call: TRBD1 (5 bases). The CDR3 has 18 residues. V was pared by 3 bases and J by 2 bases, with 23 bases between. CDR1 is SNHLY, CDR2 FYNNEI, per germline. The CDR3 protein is CASSDRSGMGKAAYEQYF. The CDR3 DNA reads TGTGCCAGCAGTGATAGATCAGGGATGGGGAAGGCGGCCTACGAGCAGTACTTC. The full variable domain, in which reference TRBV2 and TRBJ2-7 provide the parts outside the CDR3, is EPEVTQTPSHQVTQMGQEVILRCVPISNHLYFYWYRQILGQKVEFLVSFYNNEISEKSEIFDDQFSVERPDGSNFTLKIRSTKLEDSAMYFCASSDRSGMGKAAYEQYFGPGTRLTVT.

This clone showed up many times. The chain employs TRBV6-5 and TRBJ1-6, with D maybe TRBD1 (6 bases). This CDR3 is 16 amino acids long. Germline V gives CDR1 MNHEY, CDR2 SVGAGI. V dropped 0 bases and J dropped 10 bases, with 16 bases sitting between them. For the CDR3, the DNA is TGTGCCAGCAGTTACTCGGTAGCCAGGGGATCATCACCCCTCCACTTT. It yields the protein CASSYSVARGSSPLHF.

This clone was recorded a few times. The DNA of the CDR3 is TGCGCCAGCAGCCGCCCGAGCGGGCTCTTGGATACGCAGTATTTT. It codes for CASSRPSGLLDTQYF. The J gene is TRBJ2-3, the V gene TRBV5-1, with a weak D call TRBD2 (6 bases). V was shortened by 4 bases and J by 6 bases, with 18 bases between the two germline ends. Germline CDR1 is SGHRS and CDR2 is YFSETQ. This CDR3 has 15 residues.

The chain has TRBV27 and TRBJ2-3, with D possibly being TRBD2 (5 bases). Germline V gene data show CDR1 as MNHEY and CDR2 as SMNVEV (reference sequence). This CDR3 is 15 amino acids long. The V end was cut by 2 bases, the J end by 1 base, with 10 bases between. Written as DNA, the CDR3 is TGTGCCAGCAGTTTAGAGGGATCAGGCACAGATACGCAGTATTTT. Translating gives CASSLEGSGTDTQYF.

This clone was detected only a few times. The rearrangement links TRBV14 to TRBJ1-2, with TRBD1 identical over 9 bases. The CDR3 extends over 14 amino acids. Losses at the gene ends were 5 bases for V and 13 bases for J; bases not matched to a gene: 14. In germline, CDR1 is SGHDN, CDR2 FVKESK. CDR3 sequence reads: CASSKTGQGNLCTF. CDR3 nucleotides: TGTGCCAGCAGCAAGACGGGACAGGGCAATCTCTGCACCTTC. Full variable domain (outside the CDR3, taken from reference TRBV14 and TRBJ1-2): EAGVTQFPSHSVIEKGQTVTLRCDPISGHDNLYWYRRVMGKEIKFLLHFVKESKQDESGMPNNRFLAERTGGTYSTLKVQPAELEDSGVYFCASSKTGQGNLCTFGSGTRLTVV.

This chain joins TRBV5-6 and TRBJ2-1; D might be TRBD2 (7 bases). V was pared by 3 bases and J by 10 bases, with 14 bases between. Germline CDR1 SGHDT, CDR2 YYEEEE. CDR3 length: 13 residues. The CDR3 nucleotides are TGTGCCAGCAGCTCCACTAGGGGGGGGGAGCAGTTCTTC. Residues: CASSSTRGGEQFF.

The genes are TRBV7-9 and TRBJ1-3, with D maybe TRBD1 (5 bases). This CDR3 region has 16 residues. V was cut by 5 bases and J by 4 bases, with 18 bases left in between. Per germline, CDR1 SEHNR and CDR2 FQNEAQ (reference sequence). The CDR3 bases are TGTGCCAGCAGCAATCCAGGGTGGCAGGCCGGAAACACCATATATTTT. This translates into CASSNPGWQAGNTIYF.

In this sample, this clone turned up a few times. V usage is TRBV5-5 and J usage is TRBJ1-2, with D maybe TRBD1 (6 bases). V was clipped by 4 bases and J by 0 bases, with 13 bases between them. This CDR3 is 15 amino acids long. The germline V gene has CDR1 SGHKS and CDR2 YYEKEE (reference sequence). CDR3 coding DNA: TGTGCCAGCAGCAGCGTCCGGGACACTAACTATGGCTACACCTTC. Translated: CASSSVRDTNYGYTF.

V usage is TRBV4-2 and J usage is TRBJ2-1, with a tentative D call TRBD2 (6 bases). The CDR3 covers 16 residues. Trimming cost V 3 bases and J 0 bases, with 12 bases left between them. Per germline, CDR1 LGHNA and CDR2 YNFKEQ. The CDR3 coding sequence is TGTGCCAGCAGCCAGGCGGACGGGAGCTCCTACAATGAGCAGTTCTTC. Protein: CASSQADGSSYNEQFF.

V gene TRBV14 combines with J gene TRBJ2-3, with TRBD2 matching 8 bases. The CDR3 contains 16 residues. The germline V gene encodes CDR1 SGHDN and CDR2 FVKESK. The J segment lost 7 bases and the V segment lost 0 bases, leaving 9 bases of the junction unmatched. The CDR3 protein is CASSQDWSGSPHTQYF. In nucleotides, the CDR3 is TGTGCCAGCAGCCAAGATTGGAGCGGGAGTCCCCATACGCAGTATTTT.

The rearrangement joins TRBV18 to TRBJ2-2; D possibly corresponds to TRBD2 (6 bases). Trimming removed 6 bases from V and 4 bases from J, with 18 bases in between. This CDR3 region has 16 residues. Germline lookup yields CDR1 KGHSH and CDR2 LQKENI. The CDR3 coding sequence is TGTGCCAGCTCCCCATTGCATATGGGGGGCACCGGGGAGCTGTTTTTT. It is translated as CASSPLHMGGTGELFF. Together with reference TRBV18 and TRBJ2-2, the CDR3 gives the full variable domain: NAGVMQNPRHLVRRRGQEARLRCSPMKGHSHVYWYRQLPEEGLKFMVYLQKENIIDESGMPKERFSAEFPKEGPSILRIQQVVRGDSAAYFCASSPLHMGGTGELFFGEGSRLTVL.